This T cell receptor beta chain was retrieved from a study of T cell changes during pregnancy in multiple sclerosis. This clone was detected once. Data came from immunoSEQ multiplex PCR; TCRdb stores just in-frame clones and leaves some out. This sample has under 120,000 clones, with 80% to 95% found just once. There are 15 residues in the CDR3. The germline V and J ends were trimmed by 2 bases and 8 bases, with 18 bases remaining between them. The germline CDR1 and CDR2 sequences are KGHSH and LQKENI. This chain joins TRBV18 and TRBJ1-2, with TRBD1 as a possible D gene (5 bases). The clonotype comes from a female donor with multiple sclerosis, enrolled in a pregnancy study. Sample: peripheral blood, taken after pregnancy. DNA for the CDR3: TGTGCCAGCTCACCATCGGCAGGGAAGGTCTCGGGCTACACCTTC. It specifies CASSPSAGKVSGYTF.